This TCR beta chain was found in a study of glioma-infiltrating T cells after dendritic cell vaccination. Generated by immunoSEQ multiplex PCR, the TCRdb table keeps only in-frame clones and is missing some. The table has 95,000 to 110,000 clones, about four fifths seen once. PBMC were collected before vaccination, two weeks after the third vaccination, and at progression. The trim removed 3 bases at V and 11 bases at J, leaving 7 bases unmatched. The CDR3 has 14 residues. CDR1 GTSNPN and CDR2 SVGIG come from the germline V gene (reference sequence). The specimen was blood, collected before dendritic cell vaccination. The source is a human donor with glioblastoma. V is TRBV30 and J is TRBJ2-7; 16 nucleotides agree with TRBD2. The CDR3 DNA reads as TGTGCCTGGAGCGTAGGGACTAGCGGGGGGGCCGAGTACTTC. Protein sequence: CAWSVGTSGGAEYF. The complete variable domain, with remaining parts taken from reference TRBV30 and TRBJ2-7, reads SQTIHQWPATLVQPVGSPLSLECTVEGTSNPNLYWYRQAAGRGLQLLFYSVGIGQISSEVPQNLSASRPQDRQFILSSKKLLLSDSGFYLCAWSVGTSGGAEYFGPGTRLTVT.